Listed here are 30 T cell receptor beta chains from one sample, sequenced in a study of T cell changes during pregnancy in multiple sclerosis. TCRdb's table, derived via immunoSEQ multiplex PCR, lists solely in-frame clones and lacks some. This table holds 20,000 to 25,000 clones, approximately 95% found once. The sequencing used CD8+ T cells from peripheral blood mononuclear cells, collected in the third trimester of pregnancy. The receptors were sampled from a female donor with multiple sclerosis, enrolled in a pregnancy study.

The chain joins TRBV19 to TRBJ2-7, with D perhaps matching TRBD1 (7 bases). V lost 5 bases, J lost 2 bases, and 19 bases lay in between. The CDR3 loop spans 16 amino acids. Looked up from germline, CDR1 is LNHDA and CDR2 is SQIVND (reference sequence). The CDR3 loop is CASSPAGGLRTYEQYF. In DNA form, the CDR3 reads TGTGCCAGTAGTCCTGCAGGGGGGCTGAGGACCTACGAGCAGTACTTC.

Concerning this clone itself: This specimen includes other DNA sequences encoding the same CDR3. The rearrangement joins TRBV9 to TRBJ2-1; D perhaps matches TRBD1 (6 bases). Trimming cost V 4 bases and J 4 bases, with 9 bases left between them. The CDR3 has 13 amino acids. Germline-derived CDR1 and CDR2 are SGDLS and YYNGEE. The CDR3 region has the DNA TGTGCCAGCAGCTTAGACAGGTACAATGAGCAGTTCTTC. Amino acid sequence: CASSLDRYNEQFF.

This clone was seen a single time. The genes are TRBV19 and TRBJ1-5; no firm D call. The germline V gene has CDR1 LNHDA and CDR2 SQIVND (reference sequence). This CDR3 spans 15 amino acids. V was cut by 7 bases and J by 3 bases, with 16 bases left in between. The CDR3 protein is CASTPPHSFNQPQHF. In DNA form, the CDR3 reads TGTGCCAGTACCCCCCCCCACAGCTTCAATCAGCCCCAGCATTTT.

This clone has just a few counts. The J gene is TRBJ1-4, the V gene TRBV23-1; D might be TRBD1 (5 bases). TRBV23-1 is an ORF, with its function uncertain. Trimming removed 4 bases at V and 8 bases at J, with 17 bases between. CDR3 length: 15 amino acids. CDR3 region: CASSPPEKGPEKLFF. The CDR3 DNA sequence: TGCGCCAGCAGTCCTCCCGAGAAGGGGCCAGAAAAACTGTTTTTT.

V gene TRBV2 combines with J gene TRBJ1-2, with D possibly matching TRBD1 (5 bases). This CDR3 region has 12 residues. V was pared by 4 bases and J by 2 bases, with 5 bases between. CDR1 is SNHLY and CDR2 is FYNNEI in the germline V gene. The CDR3 spells CASSGQNYGYTF. In DNA form, the CDR3 reads TGTGCCAGCAGTGGACAGAACTATGGCTACACCTTC.

V is TRBV10-1 and J is TRBJ2-3, with D perhaps TRBD2 (5 bases). The CDR3 length is 15 residues. The germline V gene has CDR1 WNHNN and CDR2 SYGVQD (reference sequence). Trimming removed 3 bases from V and 2 bases from J, with 12 bases in between. The CDR3 is CASSDAGSLTDTQYF. For the CDR3, the DNA is TGCGCCAGCAGTGATGCGGGTAGCCTCACAGATACGCAGTATTTT.

Judged by abundance, this clone is medium-sized (0.01 to 0.1%). The chain carries TRBV6-6 and TRBJ2-5; 8 nucleotides agree with TRBD1. The CDR3 has 14 residues. Trimming at V came to 6 bases and at J to 2 bases, leaving 5 bases not matched to a gene. The germline V gene encodes CDR1 MNHNY and CDR2 SVGAGI (reference sequence). The CDR3 DNA reads TGTGCCAGCAGCGTTACAGGGGGACAAGAGACCCAGTACTTC. Translated: CASSVTGGQETQYF.

This clone was seen once. The rearrangement uses TRBV27 and TRBJ2-7; 8 nucleotides agree with TRBD1. The germline V gene encodes CDR1 MNHEY and CDR2 SMNVEV (reference sequence). The CDR3 length is 16 residues. V trimming: 4 bases; J trimming: 3 bases; junction bases outside the gene matches: 11. The CDR3 coding sequence is TGTGCCAGCAGTTCCACGAGGACAGGGCCGCTCTACGAGCAGTACTTC. Protein product: CASSSTRTGPLYEQYF.

V is TRBV19 and J is TRBJ1-2, with D maybe TRBD1 (5 bases). Germline values: CDR1 LNHDA, CDR2 SQIVND (reference sequence). This CDR3 contains 14 residues. V was cut by 4 bases and J by 6 bases, with 15 bases left in between. Here the CDR3 reads CASSNGQSWDGYTF. In nucleotides, the CDR3 is TGTGCCAGTAGTAATGGACAATCTTGGGATGGCTACACCTTC. Full variable domain (rest looked up from reference TRBV19 and TRBJ1-2): DGGITQSPKYLFRKEGQNVTLSCEQNLNHDAMYWYRQDPGQGLRLIYYSQIVNDFQKGDIAEGYSVSREKKESFPLTVTSAQKNPTAFYLCASSNGQSWDGYTFGSGTRLTVV.

In DNA form, the CDR3 reads TGTGCCAGCAGCCCCGGACAGGAACTTTATGGCTACACCTTC. This encodes CASSPGQELYGYTF. The chain uses TRBV7-9 and TRBJ1-2, with 7 nucleotides matching TRBD1. The germline V gene encodes CDR1 SEHNR and CDR2 FQNEAQ (reference sequence). CDR3 length: 14 residues. J was trimmed by 5 bases and V by 5 bases; bases with no gene match: 8.

This clone came up once. The chain links TRBV5-8 to TRBJ2-3; no definite D call. The CDR3 runs 16 residues. V was cut by 4 bases and J by 0 bases, with 15 bases left in between. Germline assignment: CDR1 SGHTS and CDR2 YDEGEE. The CDR3, as DNA: TGTGCCAGCAGCCCCATGGTGGGCTATAGCACAGATACGCAGTATTTT. As protein: CASSPMVGYSTDTQYF.

J is TRBJ2-1 and V is TRBV19, with D possibly matching TRBD2 (5 bases). V gave up 3 bases and J gave up 7 bases, with 25 bases separating them. The CDR3 has 18 amino acids. CDR1 is LNHDA, CDR2 SQIVND, per germline (reference sequence). CDR3 bases: TGTGCCAGTAGTATCGCCTTGGTGCGGGCTCCCCCGGCGAATGAGCAGTTCTTC. Translation gives CASSIALVRAPPANEQFF.

This chain connects TRBV5-5 to TRBJ1-5; perhaps TRBD1 as D (6 bases). V gave up 1 base and J gave up 4 bases, with 15 bases separating them. This CDR3 comprises 16 residues. CDR1 is SGHKS, CDR2 YYEKEE, per germline (reference sequence). CDR3 DNA: TGTGCCAGCAGCTTGCGGGGGGAGGGGGGTAATCAGCCCCAGCATTTT. Its protein product is CASSLRGEGGNQPQHF. Complete variable domain (other parts from reference TRBV5-5 and TRBJ1-5): DAGVTQSPTHLIKTRGQQVTLRCSPISGHKSVSWYQQVLGQGPQFIFQYYEKEERGRGNFPDRFSARQFPNYSSELNVNALLLGDSALYLCASSLRGEGGNQPQHFGDGTRLSIL.

The chain recombines TRBV6-1 with TRBJ1-1, with D hard to call. CDR1 and CDR2 from the germline V gene are MNHNS and SASEGT. There are 15 residues in the CDR3. V lost 1 base and J 4 bases, leaving 13 bases between the germline ends. The CDR3 is CASSEGRVGSTEAFF. CDR3 DNA sequence: TGTGCCAGCAGTGAAGGGAGGGTCGGGAGCACTGAAGCTTTCTTT.

The gene calls are TRBV27 and TRBJ2-5, with TRBD2 matching 11 bases. CDR3 size: 17 residues. CDR1 and CDR2 (germline): MNHEY, SMNVEV (reference sequence). The ends lost 1 base at V and 5 bases at J; junction bases unmatched: 9. In nucleotides, the CDR3 is TGTGCCAGCAGTTTATTTAGCGGGGGGGAGCCGGGTGAGACCCAGTACTTC. Protein product: CASSLFSGGEPGETQYF.

The gene calls are TRBV7-2 and TRBJ2-7, with D unclear. From germline, CDR1 is SGHTA and CDR2 FQGNSA. CDR3 length equals 12 residues. V was clipped by 5 bases and J by 6 bases, with 11 bases between them. The CDR3 DNA reads TGTGCCAGCAGCGGGCACGGATCCGAGCAGTACTTC. Protein sequence: CASSGHGSEQYF.

CDR3 DNA sequence: TGTGCCAGCAGCGCCCTGGGAGGGTTAGAGACCCAGTACTTC. Residues: CASSALGGLETQYF. V is TRBV9 and J is TRBJ2-5; 7 nucleotides match TRBD2. The CDR3 has 14 residues. CDR1 and CDR2 from the germline V gene are SGDLS and YYNGEE. V lost 3 bases and J lost 4; bases outside the gene matches: 6.

Within the sample, this clone is medium-sized (0.01 to 0.1%). CDR3 coding DNA: TGTGCCAGCAGCGTAGCCTACAGGGGGCTTGAGCAGTTCTTC. This codes for CASSVAYRGLEQFF. V usage is TRBV9 and J usage is TRBJ2-1; 9 nucleotides align to TRBD1. V gave up 0 bases and J gave up 9 bases; unmatched junction bases: 4. CDR3 length: 14 amino acids. CDR1 and CDR2 from the germline V gene are SGDLS and YYNGEE.

The chain employs TRBV6-1 and TRBJ2-7; D possibly corresponds to TRBD1 (7 bases). This CDR3 spans 14 amino acids. The V gene lost 3 bases and the J gene lost 3 bases, with 12 bases spanning the gap. Germline CDR1 reads MNHNS; CDR2 reads SASEGT. The CDR3 sequence is CASSDTGEDYEQYF. CDR3 bases: TGTGCCAGCAGTGACACAGGGGAGGACTACGAGCAGTACTTC.

The chain joins TRBV4-1 to TRBJ1-5, with D hard to call. The germline CDR1 and CDR2 sequences are MGHRA and YSYEKL. Trimming took off 3 bases at V and 0 bases at J, with 12 bases between the two ends. The CDR3 totals 16 residues. CDR3 region: CASSQAPVYSNQPQHF. The CDR3 DNA is TGCGCCAGCAGCCAGGCACCTGTTTATAGCAATCAGCCCCAGCATTTT.

The J gene is TRBJ2-6, the V gene TRBV6-1; D is ambiguous. The CDR3 totals 15 residues. Germline V gene sequence: CDR1 MNHNS, CDR2 SASEGT. Trimming cost V 4 bases and J 4 bases, with 11 bases left between them. For the CDR3, the DNA is TGTGCCAGCAGTGCAAAGCCTGCGGGGGCCAACGTCCTGACTTTC. Its protein is CASSAKPAGANVLTF.

The chain recombines TRBV7-9 with TRBJ2-6; TRBD1 matches 9 bases. Losses at the gene ends were 5 bases for V and 2 bases for J; bases not matched to a gene: 10. The CDR3 extends over 18 amino acids. The germline CDR1 and CDR2 sequences are SEHNR and FQNEAQ (reference sequence). CDR3 DNA sequence: TGTGCCAGCAGCATGTACAGGGGGCCTGAGACTGGGGCCAACGTCCTGACTTTC. Protein: CASSMYRGPETGANVLTF. The variable domain in full, completed from reference TRBV7-9 and TRBJ2-6, reads DTGVSQNPRHKITKRGQNVTFRCDPISEHNRLYWYRQTLGQGPEFLTYFQNEAQLEKSRLLSDRFSAERPKGSFSTLEIQRTEQGDSAMYLCASSMYRGPETGANVLTFGAGSRLTVL.

This chain uses TRBV19 with TRBJ2-1; TRBD1 aligns across 11 bases. The ends lost 3 bases at V and 10 bases at J; junction bases unmatched: 5. Germline CDR1 is LNHDA and CDR2 is SQIVND (reference sequence). The CDR3 spans 14 residues. CDR3 amino acids: CASSIGTGGEEQFF. The DNA for the CDR3 is TGTGCCAGTAGTATCGGGACAGGGGGGGAAGAGCAGTTCTTC.

V is TRBV27 and J is TRBJ2-1; D ambiguous. Germline V gene data show CDR1 as MNHEY and CDR2 as SMNVEV (reference sequence). The CDR3 consists of 15 residues. Trimming shortened V by 0 bases and J by 3 bases, and 9 bases separated the two germline ends. In DNA form, the CDR3 reads TGTGCCAGCAGTTTATCAGAGAATCTCTACAATGAGCAGTTCTTC. Its protein is CASSLSENLYNEQFF.

This chain uses TRBV7-2 with TRBJ2-3; 11 bases are shared with TRBD2. CDR1 and CDR2 from the germline V gene are SGHTA and FQGNSA. V lost 0 bases to trimming and J lost 0 bases; unmatched junction nucleotides: 14. The length of the CDR3 is 21 residues. This chain's CDR3 is CASSLASSLAGGRSSTDTQYF. CDR3 nucleotide sequence: TGTGCCAGCAGCTTAGCCTCCAGTCTAGCGGGGGGTCGATCTAGCACAGATACGCAGTATTTT.

This sequence joins TRBV4-2 and TRBJ2-7, with 9 bases fitting TRBD1. Germline CDR1 is LGHNA and CDR2 is YNFKEQ. CDR3 length: 16 residues. Trimming took 0 bases from V and 7 from J; bases not matched to a gene: 10. This CDR3 reads CASSQDRGDRALEQYF. The CDR3, as DNA: TGTGCCAGCAGCCAAGATAGAGGGGACAGGGCCTTGGAGCAGTACTTC.

The chain couples TRBV2 to TRBJ2-7; 9 nucleotides align to TRBD1. Germline loops: CDR1 SNHLY, CDR2 FYNNEI. V lost 5 bases, J lost 3 bases, and 11 bases stayed unmatched. The CDR3 length is 16 residues. CDR3 sequence reads: CASSPALDRGLYEQYF. The CDR3 nucleotides are TGTGCCAGCAGTCCGGCCTTGGACAGGGGACTCTACGAGCAGTACTTC.

This clone showed up just once. The V and J genes are TRBV21-1 and TRBJ1-2; TRBD1, as called in the table, went unchecked against the DNA. TRBV21-1 is labeled a pseudogene. CDR3 length equals 13 residues. CDR3 protein: CASSKDRPNVRTF. The CDR3 DNA reads as TGTGCCAGCAGCAAAGACAGGCCCAACGTACGCACCTTC.

V is TRBV7-9 and J is TRBJ2-2; D gene unclear. The ends were cut back, 5 bases at V and 4 bases at J, with 8 bases in the middle. Germline V gives CDR1 SEHNR, CDR2 FQNEAQ (reference sequence). CDR3 size: 13 residues. The CDR3 sequence: CASSDTVTGELFF. Here the CDR3 DNA reads TGTGCCAGCAGCGACACAGTCACCGGGGAGCTGTTTTTT.

This chain links TRBV5-1 with TRBJ1-1, with D perhaps matching TRBD1 (5 bases). V lost 0 bases and J lost 0, with 6 bases in between. The CDR3 loop spans 14 amino acids. CDR1 and CDR2 from the germline V gene are SGHRS and YFSETQ. CDR3 in amino acids: CASSLDRLNTEAFF. In nucleotides, the CDR3 is TGCGCCAGCAGCTTGGACAGGCTGAACACTGAAGCTTTCTTT.